This is a list of T cell receptor beta chains from one sample in a study of response to subunit inactivated influenza vaccine. TCRdb called the RT-PCR reads again in MiXCR, with one record for every CDR3 protein. This table has a few hundred thousand distinct CDR3 sequences, around 22% appearing once. Material: PBMCs from blood, obtained approximately 20 months after vaccination. These receptors came from a man aged 50-75 years who received an inactivated influenza vaccine. The CDR3 runs from the conserved cysteine through the conserved F or W. Each record gives: J gene, clone size, D gene, V gene, CDR3 protein. D genes are given only for firm matches. A row's size may be missing; if present it is once, few, many or a size class.

TRBJ2-1,NA,TRBD2,TRBV5-6,CASSPGGEGEQFF
TRBJ1-4,NA,TRBD1,TRBV15,CATSRRQGATNEKLFF
TRBJ1-1,NA,TRBD1,TRBV5-1,CASSPQGVTEAFF
TRBJ1-1,NA,TRBD1,TRBV20-1,CSARDGTEDTEAFF
TRBJ2-3,NA,TRBD1,TRBV7-2,CASSSDRKGTDTQYF
TRBJ2-7,few,NA,TRBV28,CASSFGGRLYEQYF
TRBJ1-4,many,NA,TRBV4-3,CASSQTMDEKLFF
TRBJ1-4,NA,NA,TRBV7-9,CASRPGANEKLFF
TRBJ1-5,NA,NA,TRBV30,CAWSVQGSQPQHF
TRBJ1-5,many,NA,TRBV29-1,CSVVGARGQPQHF
TRBJ2-3,NA,NA,TRBV30,CAWSLGQRTDTQYF
TRBJ1-2,NA,NA,TRBV15,CATSRAGTRVSYTF
TRBJ1-4,NA,NA,TRBV3-1,CASSMIGTTVNEKLFF
TRBJ1-1,many,NA,TRBV12-3/TRBV12-4,CASSFFGAMNTEAFF
TRBJ1-6,NA,NA,TRBV4-1,CASSQGWYDRTLHF
TRBJ2-2,NA,NA,TRBV6-2/TRBV6-3,CASRHDRRNTGELFF
TRBJ1-1,NA,TRBD1,TRBV2,CASSQTGGRDEAFF
TRBJ1-5,NA,TRBD1,TRBV28,CASSNADRVNQPQHF
TRBJ1-5,NA,NA,TRBV20-1,CSARVTVSGNQPQHF
TRBJ2-7,NA,NA,TRBV4-3,CASSQEASYEQYF
TRBJ1-1,NA,NA,TRBV9,CASSATPNTEAFF
TRBJ2-2,NA,NA,TRBV3-1,CASSQSGTPHGELFF
TRBJ2-5,few,TRBD1,TRBV6-1,CASSPGQIQETQYF
TRBJ2-2,NA,TRBD1,TRBV28,CATNDRVWAGNTGELFF
TRBJ1-5,NA,NA,TRBV6-1,CASSESGLPQHF
TRBJ2-1,NA,TRBD2,TRBV5-1,CASSYDPLAALRDEQFF
TRBJ1-6,few,TRBD1,TRBV5-1,CASSSGTGANNSPLHF
TRBJ1-2,few,NA,TRBV29-1,CSANDGGRTGYTF
TRBJ2-3,NA,NA,TRBV11-2,CASSLRQVTDTQYF
TRBJ1-1,few,NA,TRBV20-1,CSARDPRQENTEAFF
TRBJ2-5,many,TRBD2,TRBV4-1,CASSQGLAGTPGTQYF
TRBJ1-2,NA,NA,TRBV5-4,CASSLAGSGGYTF
TRBJ1-6,NA,TRBD1,TRBV28,CASSPTTGLGNSPLHF
TRBJ2-3,once,TRBD2,TRBV20-1,CSATGLVVITDTQYF
TRBJ1-4,NA,NA,TRBV20-1,CSASGGAGEKLFF
TRBJ2-5,NA,NA,TRBV14,CASSDGFVSVTQYF
TRBJ1-2,many,NA,TRBV6-5,CASSYSRTAGYGYTF
TRBJ2-3,NA,NA,TRBV4-1,CASSQAGANTDTQYF
TRBJ1-4,few,TRBD1,TRBV10-3,CAIRGTGVEKLFF
TRBJ1-5,NA,NA,TRBV6-5,CASSLPGLYQPQHF
TRBJ1-5,many,NA,TRBV4-2,CASSQEGLTNQPQHF
TRBJ2-1,NA,TRBD2,TRBV27,CASSYTGTSDNEQFF
TRBJ1-2,few,NA,TRBV14,CASSQGRALSF
TRBJ2-1,NA,TRBD2,TRBV7-9,CASSSLAGGRSYNEQFF
TRBJ1-2,few,NA,TRBV4-1,CASSHAFRGGDGYTF